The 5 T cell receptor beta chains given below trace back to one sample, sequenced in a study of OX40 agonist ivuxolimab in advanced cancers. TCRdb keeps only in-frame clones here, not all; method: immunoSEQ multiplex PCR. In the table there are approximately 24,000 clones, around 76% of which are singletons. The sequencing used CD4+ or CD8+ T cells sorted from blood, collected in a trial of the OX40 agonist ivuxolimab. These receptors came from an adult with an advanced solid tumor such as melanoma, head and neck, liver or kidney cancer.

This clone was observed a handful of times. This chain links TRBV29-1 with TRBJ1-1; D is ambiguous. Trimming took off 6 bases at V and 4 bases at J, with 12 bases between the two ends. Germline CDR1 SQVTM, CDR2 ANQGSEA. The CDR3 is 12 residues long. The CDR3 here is CSVRWAGTEAFF. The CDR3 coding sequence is TGCAGCGTCCGTTGGGCGGGCACTGAAGCTTTCTTT.

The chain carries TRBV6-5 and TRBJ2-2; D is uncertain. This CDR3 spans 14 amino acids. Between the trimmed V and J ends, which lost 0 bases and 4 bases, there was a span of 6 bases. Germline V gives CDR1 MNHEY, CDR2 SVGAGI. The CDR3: CASSYSPTTGELFF. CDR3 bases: TGTGCCAGCAGTTACTCACCCACCACCGGGGAGCTGTTTTTT.

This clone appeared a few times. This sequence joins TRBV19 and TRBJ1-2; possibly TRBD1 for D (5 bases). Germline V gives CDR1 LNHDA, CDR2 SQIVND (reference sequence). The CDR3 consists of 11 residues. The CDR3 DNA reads TGTGCACTAATCCAGGGCGGCGGCTACACCTTC. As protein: CALIQGGGYTF.

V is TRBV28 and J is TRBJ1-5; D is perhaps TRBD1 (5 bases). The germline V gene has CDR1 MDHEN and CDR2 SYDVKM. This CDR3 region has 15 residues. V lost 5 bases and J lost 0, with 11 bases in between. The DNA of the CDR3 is TGTGCCAGCAGTCAAGGGGCGGTTAGCAATCAGCCCCAGCATTTT. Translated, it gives CASSQGAVSNQPQHF. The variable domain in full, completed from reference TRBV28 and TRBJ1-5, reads DVKVTQSSRYLVKRTGEKVFLECVQDMDHENMFWYRQDPGLGLRLIYFSYDVKMKEKGDIPEGYSVSREKKERFSLILESASTNQTSMYLCASSQGAVSNQPQHFGDGTRLSIL.

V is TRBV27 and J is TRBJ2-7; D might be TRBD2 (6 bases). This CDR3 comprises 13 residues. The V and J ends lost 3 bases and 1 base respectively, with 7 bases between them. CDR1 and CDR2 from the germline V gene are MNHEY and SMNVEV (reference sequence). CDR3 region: CASSFGTSYEQYF. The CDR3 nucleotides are TGTGCCAGCAGTTTCGGGACTTCCTACGAGCAGTACTTC.